Included here is one TCR beta chain sequence, with context. CDR1 is LNHDA and CDR2 is SQIVND in the germline V gene (reference sequence). The CDR3 has 17 amino acids. Between the trimmed V and J ends, which lost 7 bases and 0 bases, there was a span of 21 bases. As originally analysed: The assay estimated nucleated cells by amplifying reference gene primers. Only in-frame clones appear in the TCRdb table, and some are missing; sequencing was by immunoSEQ multiplex PCR. That table gives V, J and clone size, and the DNA gave D and trimming. This sample yields roughly 200,000 clones, of which 80% to 90% are seen a single time; about a tenth belongs to the top ten. This sample stems from a study of blood T cell repertoires in COVID-19. Across the whole study: Specimens from acute and convalescent COVID-19 originated in the United States, Italy and Spain. T cells, B-cell-depleted T cells, or PBMCs supplied cDNA or gDNA.

This clonotype was obtained from a human donor with active or convalescent COVID-19. The donor label of this sample is uncertain. Specimen: peripheral blood. The chain has TRBV19 and TRBJ1-2; D is ambiguous. CDR3 sequence: CASTDGGLDGTNYGYTF. The CDR3 DNA is TGTGCCAGTACCGATGGCGGGCTAGACGGGACTAACTATGGCTACACCTTC.